This T cell receptor beta chain emerged from a study of CD8+CD57+ T cells in acquired aplastic anemia (dated by TCRdb to the late 2010s). Turning to the overall study: A mean of approximately 3 ug of DNA, ranging from roughly 0.2 to 27.4 ug, was extracted from sorted CD4+ and CD8+ cells. CD8+CD57+ expansion was defined as a frequency above the mean frequency observed in healthy subjects.

Flow cytometry had shown CD8+CD57+ cell expansion in the patients selected for sequencing. Every patient had severe acquired aplastic anemia, diagnosed using the International Study of Aplastic Anemia and Agranulocytosis and Camitta criteria. No patient had received any therapy when blood was sampled. TCR repertoires of sorted CD4+ and CD8+ blood T cells from severe aplastic anemia patients and healthy subjects were deep-sequenced in the study. Patients were enrolled in the USA under clinicaltrials.gov protocols 00001620, 01623167, 00001397, 00071045, 00081523 and 00961064. Ficoll-Paque density gradient centrifugation was used to isolate peripheral blood mononuclear cells. Before DNA was extracted, CD4+ and CD8+ T cells were sorted using either FACS or magnetic beads. Profiling of TCR beta VDJ combinations and CDR3 sequences used genomic DNA as the template. TCR repertoire sequencing was run on an Illumina HiSeq 2000. The paper's data handling went like this. TRBV/TRBJ rearrangement plots, CDR3 size and DJ length profiles, and Simpson's diversity index were used to assess repertoires. The most abundant DNA sequence in the deep sequencing data was taken as the immunodominant clone. CDR3 amino acid sequences were screened for sharing across subjects and were compared with published repertoires and the VDJdb database. TCRdb itself trimmed the public reads at Q25 with fastp, ran MiXCR and retained productive beta chains. Each CDR3 protein appears once, grouped with its most common genes and DNA. Clone size and V and J calls follow TCRdb, not the original study. The sample table records some 200,000 distinct CDR3 sequences; roughly 60% of these occur just once. About three fifths of the sample rests with the top ten.

Of note for this clonotype: Its antigen target is currently unknown. No much larger clone is present one base from it, and per-base qualities are unavailable.

The germline V gene (reference sequence) sets CDR1 to DFQATT and CDR2 to SNEGSKA. Reading from cysteine to phenylalanine, the CDR3 counts 13 amino acids. The retained sequence is limited to the CDR3, 39 bases, with the frame set at the first base. Trimming leaves V shorter by 2 bases and J shorter by 2 bases, with the junction holding 3 bases beyond the gene matches. What the research found in general, with its limitations: Around 30 CD8+ CDR3 sequences were found to be shared between patients and controls, but these sequences appeared to be highly expressed in patients and within the immunodominant clones of the patients. No significant difference in CD8+ Simpson's diversity was found between patients and healthy controls (P=0.060).

The V and J segments used are TRBV20-1 and TRBJ2-7; 7 of the junction bases match TRBD1. The receptor was isolated from a human donor with aplastic anemia. What was sequenced was sorted CD4+, CD8+, or CD8+CD57+ T cells (not recorded which) from PBMCs. The DNA sequence is as follows: TGCAGTGCTAGATCGGACAGGACCTACGAGCAGTACTTC. Its amino acids are CSARSDRTYEQYF.